This entry concerns a single TCR beta chain. The sample comes from a study of control samples from healthy donors and cancer patients. Here immunoSEQ multiplex PCR was the method, and the copy in TCRdb shows in-frame clones only, minus some. Of over 150,000 clones in the sample, 90% to 95% were seen once. CDR1 is LNHDA and CDR2 is SQIVND in the germline V gene (reference sequence). This CDR3 region has 12 residues. With 5 bases removed from V and 11 bases from J, the gap between germline ends came to 13 bases. V is TRBV19 and J is TRBJ1-5; D remains ambiguous. The TCR was taken from a man in his forties in good health. The sequencing input was blood. The CDR3 region is CASSPPGVAQHF. CDR3 in DNA: TGTGCCAGTAGTCCTCCCGGGGTGGCCCAGCATTTT.